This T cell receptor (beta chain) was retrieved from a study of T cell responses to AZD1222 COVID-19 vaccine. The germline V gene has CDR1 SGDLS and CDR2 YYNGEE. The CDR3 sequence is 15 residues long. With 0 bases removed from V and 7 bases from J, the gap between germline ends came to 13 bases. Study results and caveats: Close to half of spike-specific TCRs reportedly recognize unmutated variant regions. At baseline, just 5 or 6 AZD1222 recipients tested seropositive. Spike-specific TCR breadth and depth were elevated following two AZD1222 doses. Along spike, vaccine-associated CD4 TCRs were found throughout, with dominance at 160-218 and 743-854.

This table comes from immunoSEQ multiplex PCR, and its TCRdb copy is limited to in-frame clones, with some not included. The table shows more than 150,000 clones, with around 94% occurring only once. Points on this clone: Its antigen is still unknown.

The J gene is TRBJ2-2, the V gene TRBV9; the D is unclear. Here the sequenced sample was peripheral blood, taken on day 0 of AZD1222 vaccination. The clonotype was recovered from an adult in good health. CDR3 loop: CASSVDSGVDGELFF. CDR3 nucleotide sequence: TGTGCCAGCAGCGTAGACAGTGGGGTTGACGGGGAGCTGTTTTTT.